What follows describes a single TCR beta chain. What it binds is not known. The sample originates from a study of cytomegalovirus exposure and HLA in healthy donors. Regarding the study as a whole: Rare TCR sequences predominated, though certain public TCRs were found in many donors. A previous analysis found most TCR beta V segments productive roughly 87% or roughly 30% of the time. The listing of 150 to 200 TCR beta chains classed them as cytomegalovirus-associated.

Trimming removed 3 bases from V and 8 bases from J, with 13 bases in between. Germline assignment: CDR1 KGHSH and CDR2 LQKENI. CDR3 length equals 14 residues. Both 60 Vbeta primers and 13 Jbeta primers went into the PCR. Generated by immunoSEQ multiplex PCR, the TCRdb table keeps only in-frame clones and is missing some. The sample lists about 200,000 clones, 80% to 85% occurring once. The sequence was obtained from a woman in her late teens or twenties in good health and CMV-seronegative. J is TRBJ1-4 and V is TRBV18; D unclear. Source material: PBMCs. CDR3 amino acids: CASSPVSREEKLFF. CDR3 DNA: TGTGCCAGCTCACCGGTCTCGAGGGAGGAAAAACTGTTTTTT.